These T cell receptor beta chains were read from a single sample in a study of blood T cell repertoires in COVID-19. The assay was immunoSEQ multiplex PCR, and TCRdb's table has in-frame clones only and misses some. The table has roughly 200,000 clones, around 83% seen once. Sequencing was performed on PBMCs or T cells enriched from blood (not recorded which). These receptors all come from a man aged 35 to 55 who had recovered from COVID-19. CDR3s include the opening cysteine and the closing phenylalanine or tryptophan. The D gene is left open where the match is weak. Only some rows state a clone size, as once, few, many or a class for expanded clones.

len: 13; j_gene: TRBJ2-7; abundance: -; v_gene: TRBV30; d_gene: -; CDR3aa: CAWSVRGYNEQYF; CDR3nt: TGTGCCTGGAGTGTACGGGGTTACAACGAGCAGTACTTC
len: 11; j_gene: TRBJ1-5; abundance: -; v_gene: TRBV24-1; d_gene: -; CDR3aa: CATGDLMPQHF; CDR3nt: TGTGCCACCGGAGACCTTATGCCCCAGCATTTT
len: 14; j_gene: TRBJ1-2; abundance: -; v_gene: TRBV7-8; d_gene: TRBD1; CDR3aa: CASSLQGVNYGYTF; CDR3nt: TGTGCCAGCAGCTTACAGGGGGTGAACTATGGCTACACCTTC
len: 15; j_gene: TRBJ1-3; abundance: -; v_gene: TRBV12-5; d_gene: -; CDR3aa: CASGLVLSSGNTIYF; CDR3nt: TGTGCTAGTGGTTTGGTATTGAGCTCTGGAAACACCATATATTTT
len: 14; j_gene: TRBJ1-1; abundance: -; v_gene: TRBV10-2; d_gene: -; CDR3aa: CASSGGQLNTEAFF; CDR3nt: TGCGCCAGCAGTGGGGGGCAGTTGAACACTGAAGCTTTCTTT
len: 14; j_gene: TRBJ1-1; abundance: -; v_gene: TRBV11-3; d_gene: -; CDR3aa: CASSLDLRGTEAFF; CDR3nt: TGTGCCAGCAGCTTAGATCTAAGGGGGACTGAAGCTTTCTTT
len: 15; j_gene: TRBJ2-1; abundance: -; v_gene: TRBV7-3; d_gene: -; CDR3aa: CASSSTGSLADEQFF; CDR3nt: TGTGCCAGCAGCTCGACAGGTTCTTTGGCGGATGAGCAGTTCTTC
len: 12; j_gene: TRBJ2-5; abundance: -; v_gene: TRBV5-8; d_gene: -; CDR3aa: CASSRQQETQYF; CDR3nt: TGTGCCAGCAGCAGACAGCAAGAGACCCAGTACTTC
len: 15; j_gene: TRBJ1-4; abundance: -; v_gene: TRBV11-3; d_gene: -; CDR3aa: CASSSLRQTGEKLFF; CDR3nt: TGTGCCAGCAGCTCTCTAAGGCAGACAGGCGAAAAACTGTTTTTT
len: 15; j_gene: TRBJ1-1; abundance: -; v_gene: TRBV14; d_gene: -; CDR3aa: CASSQLTRGGTEAFF; CDR3nt: TGTGCCAGCAGCCAACTCACGCGGGGGGGGACTGAAGCTTTCTTT
len: 14; j_gene: TRBJ1-2; abundance: -; v_gene: TRBV5-6; d_gene: TRBD1; CDR3aa: CASSTATGGYGYTF; CDR3nt: TGTGCCAGCAGCACCGCGACAGGGGGCTATGGCTACACCTTC
len: 17; j_gene: TRBJ1-3; abundance: -; v_gene: TRBV4-1; d_gene: -; CDR3aa: CASSQEDYRISGNTIYF; CDR3nt: TGCGCCAGCAGCCAAGAGGATTACAGGATTTCTGGAAACACCATATATTTT
len: 13; j_gene: TRBJ1-2; abundance: -; v_gene: TRBV12-3/TRBV12-4; d_gene: TRBD1; CDR3aa: CASTSDRGNGYTF; CDR3nt: TGTGCCAGCACCTCGGACAGGGGTAATGGCTACACCTTC
len: 18; j_gene: TRBJ1-1; abundance: -; v_gene: TRBV7-9; d_gene: TRBD1; CDR3aa: CASSSPTGGDSMVTEAFF; CDR3nt: TGTGCCAGCAGCTCCCCGACAGGGGGTGACTCAATGGTCACTGAAGCTTTCTTT
len: 16; j_gene: TRBJ2-1; abundance: few; v_gene: TRBV28; d_gene: -; CDR3aa: CASSQKGGAIDNEQFF; CDR3nt: TGTGCCAGCAGTCAAAAAGGAGGGGCGATCGACAATGAGCAGTTCTTC
len: 13; j_gene: TRBJ1-2; abundance: -; v_gene: TRBV6-5; d_gene: TRBD1; CDR3aa: CASRPQGNYGYTF; CDR3nt: TGTGCCAGCAGACCACAGGGGAACTATGGCTACACCTTC
len: 13; j_gene: TRBJ2-7; abundance: -; v_gene: TRBV5-6; d_gene: -; CDR3aa: CASSPLGGYEQYF; CDR3nt: TGTGCCAGCAGCCCCTTAGGGGGCTACGAGCAGTACTTC
len: 13; j_gene: TRBJ2-5; abundance: -; v_gene: TRBV2; d_gene: TRBD2; CDR3aa: CASFGGGEETQYF; CDR3nt: TGTGCCAGCTTTGGGGGAGGGGAAGAGACCCAGTACTTC
len: 17; j_gene: TRBJ2-1; abundance: -; v_gene: TRBV27; d_gene: TRBD1; CDR3aa: CASSERRTGALFNEQFF; CDR3nt: TGTGCCAGCAGTGAAAGGAGGACAGGGGCTTTATTTAATGAGCAGTTCTTC
len: 15; j_gene: TRBJ1-2; abundance: -; v_gene: TRBV7-9; d_gene: -; CDR3aa: CASSLVATATYGYTF; CDR3nt: TGTGCCAGCAGCTTAGTCGCGACAGCAACCTATGGCTACACCTTC
len: 13; j_gene: TRBJ2-7; abundance: -; v_gene: TRBV30; d_gene: TRBD2; CDR3aa: CAWCLKREGEQYF; CDR3nt: TGTGCCTGGTGCCTGAAAAGGGAGGGCGAGCAGTACTTC
len: 14; j_gene: TRBJ1-2; abundance: -; v_gene: TRBV30; d_gene: TRBD1; CDR3aa: CAWGGDRGNYGYTF; CDR3nt: TGTGCCTGGGGAGGGGACAGGGGGAACTATGGCTACACCTTC
len: 14; j_gene: TRBJ2-5; abundance: -; v_gene: TRBV5-1; d_gene: -; CDR3aa: CASSLGPQGETQYF; CDR3nt: TGCGCCAGCAGCTTGGGTCCCCAGGGGGAGACCCAGTACTTC
len: 18; j_gene: TRBJ2-6; abundance: -; v_gene: TRBV4-2; d_gene: TRBD1; CDR3aa: CASSQDAGGASGANVLTF; CDR3nt: TGTGCCAGCAGCCAAGATGCAGGGGGAGCCTCTGGGGCCAACGTCCTGACTTTC
len: 15; j_gene: TRBJ2-7; abundance: -; v_gene: TRBV11-3; d_gene: -; CDR3aa: CASSIQIRGLGEQYF; CDR3nt: TGTGCCAGCAGCATTCAAATCAGGGGCCTGGGGGAGCAGTACTTC
len: 14; j_gene: TRBJ1-2; abundance: -; v_gene: TRBV19; d_gene: TRBD1; CDR3aa: CASLKGQGTYGYTF; CDR3nt: TGTGCCAGTTTAAAAGGACAGGGGACCTATGGCTACACCTTC
len: 14; j_gene: TRBJ1-2; abundance: -; v_gene: TRBV28; d_gene: TRBD1; CDR3aa: CASSLGTANYGYTF; CDR3nt: TGTGCCAGCAGTTTAGGGACAGCAAACTATGGCTACACCTTC
len: 13; j_gene: TRBJ1-5; abundance: -; v_gene: TRBV2; d_gene: TRBD1; CDR3aa: CASQRDSNQPQHF; CDR3nt: TGTGCCAGCCAGAGGGACAGTAATCAGCCCCAGCATTTT
len: 15; j_gene: TRBJ1-1; abundance: once; v_gene: TRBV27; d_gene: TRBD1; CDR3aa: CASSLWTGQATEAFF; CDR3nt: TGTGCCAGCAGTTTATGGACAGGGCAGGCCACTGAAGCTTTCTTT
len: 15; j_gene: TRBJ1-2; abundance: once; v_gene: TRBV6-5; d_gene: TRBD1; CDR3aa: CASRPRGRFYYGYTF; CDR3nt: TGTGCCAGCAGACCCAGGGGGCGGTTTTACTATGGCTACACCTTC
len: 16; j_gene: TRBJ1-2; abundance: -; v_gene: TRBV3-1/TRBV3-2; d_gene: -; CDR3aa: CASSQDPQAPNYGYTF; CDR3nt: TGTGCCAGCAGCCAAGATCCACAGGCCCCTAACTATGGCTACACCTTC
len: 15; j_gene: TRBJ1-2; abundance: -; v_gene: TRBV5-4; d_gene: TRBD1; CDR3aa: CASTPRGQGAKGYTF; CDR3nt: TGTGCCAGCACCCCAAGAGGGCAGGGGGCGAAAGGCTACACCTTC
len: 11; j_gene: TRBJ1-1; abundance: -; v_gene: TRBV20-1; d_gene: -; CDR3aa: CSPGGGTEAFF; CDR3nt: TGCAGCCCTGGGGGGGGTACTGAAGCTTTCTTT
len: 18; j_gene: TRBJ2-5; abundance: once; v_gene: TRBV3-1/TRBV3-2; d_gene: TRBD2; CDR3aa: CASSPGTSGGAVRETQYF; CDR3nt: TGTGCCAGCAGCCCCGGGACTAGCGGGGGGGCCGTGAGAGAGACCCAGTACTTC
len: 16; j_gene: TRBJ2-3; abundance: -; v_gene: TRBV6-4; d_gene: TRBD2; CDR3aa: CASSDSTSGGADTQYF; CDR3nt: TGTGCCAGCAGTGACTCGACTAGCGGGGGGGCAGATACGCAGTATTTT
len: 16; j_gene: TRBJ2-3; abundance: -; v_gene: TRBV5-1; d_gene: TRBD2; CDR3aa: CASSREGRVGTDTQYF; CDR3nt: TGCGCCAGCAGCCGGGAGGGCAGGGTCGGCACAGATACGCAGTATTTT
len: 12; j_gene: TRBJ1-1; abundance: -; v_gene: TRBV7-9; d_gene: TRBD1; CDR3aa: CASRDREIPAFF; CDR3nt: TGTGCCAGCAGGGACAGGGAGATTCCAGCTTTCTTT
len: 13; j_gene: TRBJ1-2; abundance: few; v_gene: TRBV12-3/TRBV12-4; d_gene: TRBD1; CDR3aa: CASSPGTGIPYTF; CDR3nt: TGTGCCAGCAGCCCCGGGACAGGGATACCCTACACCTTC
len: 15; j_gene: TRBJ1-2; abundance: -; v_gene: TRBV9; d_gene: TRBD1; CDR3aa: CASSATGGRDYGYTF; CDR3nt: TGTGCCAGCAGCGCCACAGGGGGCAGGGACTATGGCTACACCTTC
len: 14; j_gene: TRBJ2-5; abundance: -; v_gene: TRBV5-6; d_gene: -; CDR3aa: CASSLERVEETQYF; CDR3nt: TGTGCCAGCAGCTTAGAGAGGGTAGAAGAGACCCAGTACTTC
len: 12; j_gene: TRBJ2-3; abundance: -; v_gene: TRBV29-1; d_gene: -; CDR3aa: CSTVANTDTQYF; CDR3nt: TGCAGCACCGTGGCCAACACAGATACGCAGTATTTT
len: 16; j_gene: TRBJ1-5; abundance: -; v_gene: TRBV19; d_gene: TRBD1; CDR3aa: CASINRGGSSNQPQHF; CDR3nt: TGTGCCAGTATTAACAGGGGAGGAAGTAGCAATCAGCCCCAGCATTTT
len: 15; j_gene: TRBJ1-4; abundance: -; v_gene: TRBV10-1; d_gene: -; CDR3aa: CASSESGPGNEKLFF; CDR3nt: TGCGCCAGCAGTGAGAGTGGGCCTGGTAATGAAAAACTGTTTTTT
len: 16; j_gene: TRBJ1-6; abundance: -; v_gene: TRBV6-1; d_gene: -; CDR3aa: CASSATGSSYNSPLHF; CDR3nt: TGTGCCAGCAGTGCCACAGGGAGCTCCTATAATTCACCCCTCCACTTT
len: 17; j_gene: TRBJ1-5; abundance: -; v_gene: TRBV19; d_gene: TRBD1; CDR3aa: CASSLAGTGVVNQPQHF; CDR3nt: TGTGCCAGTAGTTTAGCCGGGACAGGGGTTGTCAATCAGCCCCAGCATTTT
len: 16; j_gene: TRBJ1-5; abundance: -; v_gene: TRBV27; d_gene: TRBD1; CDR3aa: CASSLGAGGRNQPQHF; CDR3nt: TGTGCCAGCAGTTTAGGGGCAGGGGGGCGCAATCAGCCCCAGCATTTT
len: 13; j_gene: TRBJ1-5; abundance: -; v_gene: TRBV27; d_gene: TRBD1; CDR3aa: CASSFQGEQPQHF; CDR3nt: TGTGCCAGCAGTTTCCAGGGGGAACAGCCCCAGCATTTT
len: 18; j_gene: TRBJ1-6; abundance: -; v_gene: TRBV7-9; d_gene: TRBD1; CDR3aa: CASSLESSSGTGNSPLHF; CDR3nt: TGTGCCAGCAGCTTAGAATCGTCTTCCGGGACAGGGAATTCACCCCTCCACTTT
len: 15; j_gene: TRBJ2-3; abundance: -; v_gene: TRBV5-6; d_gene: -; CDR3aa: CASRRQDMSTDTQYF; CDR3nt: TGTGCCAGCAGGCGTCAGGACATGAGCACAGATACGCAGTATTTT
len: 14; j_gene: TRBJ1-5; abundance: once; v_gene: TRBV6-5; d_gene: TRBD1; CDR3aa: CATRVQGSNQPQHF; CDR3nt: TGTGCCACCAGAGTACAGGGGTCCAATCAGCCCCAGCATTTT
len: 15; j_gene: TRBJ2-5; abundance: -; v_gene: TRBV5-4; d_gene: TRBD2; CDR3aa: CASSLSREPGETQYF; CDR3nt: TGTGCCAGCAGCTTGTCGCGGGAGCCGGGGGAGACCCAGTACTTC
len: 15; j_gene: TRBJ1-3; abundance: few; v_gene: TRBV11-2; d_gene: -; CDR3aa: CASRLRGNSGNTIYF; CDR3nt: TGTGCCAGCCGACTCCGAGGGAACTCTGGAAACACCATATATTTT
len: 13; j_gene: TRBJ1-2; abundance: once; v_gene: TRBV5-5; d_gene: -; CDR3aa: CASSLASGEGYTF; CDR3nt: TGTGCCAGCAGCTTGGCCTCAGGGGAAGGCTACACCTTC
len: 16; j_gene: TRBJ2-3; abundance: -; v_gene: TRBV2; d_gene: TRBD1; CDR3aa: CASSEEDRGRADTQYF; CDR3nt: TGTGCCAGCAGTGAAGAGGACAGGGGAAGGGCAGATACGCAGTATTTT
len: 13; j_gene: TRBJ1-2; abundance: -; v_gene: TRBV3-1/TRBV3-2; d_gene: TRBD1; CDR3aa: CASSQGQGTGYTF; CDR3nt: TGTGCCAGCAGCCAAGGACAGGGTACTGGCTACACCTTC
len: 15; j_gene: TRBJ1-5; abundance: -; v_gene: TRBV27; d_gene: -; CDR3aa: CASSLSAYSNQPQHF; CDR3nt: TGTGCCAGCAGTTTATCAGCTTATAGCAATCAGCCCCAGCATTTT
len: 14; j_gene: TRBJ2-6; abundance: -; v_gene: TRBV7-3; d_gene: -; CDR3aa: CASSLSSGANVLTF; CDR3nt: TGTGCCAGCAGCTTATCGTCTGGGGCCAACGTCCTGACTTTC